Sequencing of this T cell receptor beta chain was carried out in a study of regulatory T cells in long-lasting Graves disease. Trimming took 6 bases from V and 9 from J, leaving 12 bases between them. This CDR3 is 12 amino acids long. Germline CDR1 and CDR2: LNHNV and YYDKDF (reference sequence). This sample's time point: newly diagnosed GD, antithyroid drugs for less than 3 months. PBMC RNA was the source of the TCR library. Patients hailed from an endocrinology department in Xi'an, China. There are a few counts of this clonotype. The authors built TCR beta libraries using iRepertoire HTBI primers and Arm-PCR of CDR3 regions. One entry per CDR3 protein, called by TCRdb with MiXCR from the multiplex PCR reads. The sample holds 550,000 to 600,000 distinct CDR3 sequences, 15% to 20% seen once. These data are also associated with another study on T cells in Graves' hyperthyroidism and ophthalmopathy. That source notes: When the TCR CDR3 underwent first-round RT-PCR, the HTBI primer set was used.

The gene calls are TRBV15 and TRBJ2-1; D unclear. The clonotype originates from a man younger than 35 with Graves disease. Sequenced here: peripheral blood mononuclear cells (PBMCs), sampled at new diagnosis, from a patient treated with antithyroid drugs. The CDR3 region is CATSKGRLEQFF. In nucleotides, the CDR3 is TGTGCCACCAGTAAGGGCCGTCTTGAGCAGTTCTTC.